These T cell receptor beta chains were read from a single sample in a study of blood T cell repertoires in COVID-19. The protocol was immunoSEQ multiplex PCR, while the TCRdb copy is restricted to in-frame clones and leaves out a portion. The sample comprises under 300,000 clones, 87% of which are singletons, and over 6% rests with the top ten. Sequencing was carried out using PBMCs or T cells enriched from blood (not recorded which). Receptor source: a woman aged 25-40 years with acute COVID-19. The conserved cysteine and the conserved F or W are not part of the CDR3 here. Each record gives: V gene, J gene, clone size, CDR3 protein. Expanded clones are given a class, and other clones once, few, many or no size at all.

TRBV28	TRBJ2-1	few	ASSFAFEPVAGGVYNEQF
TRBV7-9	TRBJ1-2	-	ASIELDARGGYT
TRBV6-5	TRBJ2-4	few	ASRTSGSSGNIQY
TRBV9	TRBJ2-4	once	ASSVAGSGENIQY
TRBV2	TRBJ2-7	once	ASSEMGGKTYEQY
TRBV28	TRBJ2-1	many	ASSFFRSGNEQF
TRBV6-1	TRBJ1-2	-	ASSEAGVLGGYGYT
TRBV9	TRBJ2-3	-	ASSPLAGDGIDTQY
TRBV7-9	TRBJ1-2	-	ASSGEVGRRGYT
TRBV5-1	TRBJ1-1	-	ASRSGFSTEAF
TRBV7-6	TRBJ2-2	once	ASSLGTGANTGELF
TRBV14	TRBJ2-7	-	ASSPEAGLALFTRGYEQY
TRBV7-9	TRBJ2-2	few	ASSLGRSTGELF
TRBV6-5	TRBJ2-3	-	ASSYSAGTDTQY
TRBV5-6	TRBJ2-3	-	ASSRGLAASTDTQY
TRBV7-3	TRBJ1-1	-	ASSQPGTGAGAF
TRBV5-5	TRBJ2-3	-	ASSLSLAGTTDTQY
TRBV4-1	TRBJ2-2	few	ASSQDPGSNTGELF
TRBV12-3/TRBV12-4	TRBJ2-1	-	ASTGSYNEQF
TRBV29-1	TRBJ2-7	-	SVSRGSYEQY
TRBV11-3	TRBJ2-5	-	ASSLGLMGAQETQY
TRBV7-2	TRBJ2-2	-	ASSSQVSGYGELF
TRBV6-1	TRBJ1-2	-	ASSETSGGVGYT
TRBV15	TRBJ2-7	-	ATSREKADTQAGEQY
TRBV5-4	TRBJ2-6	-	ASSLFSGANVLT
TRBV4-1	TRBJ2-1	-	ASSGTSGYNEQF
TRBV28	TRBJ1-3	-	ASSLWTGDTGNTIY
TRBV7-2	TRBJ2-1	-	ASSFLVAGAISHNEQF
TRBV9	TRBJ1-1	few	ASSVASGMNTEAF
TRBV9	TRBJ1-2	-	ASSARQELNYGYT
TRBV5-1	TRBJ2-1	-	ASSFGGNSYNEQF
TRBV7-6	TRBJ2-7	-	ASSLEEAGEQY
TRBV7-2	TRBJ2-2	once	ASSLGWYEGGRETGELF
TRBV5-1	TRBJ1-1	-	ASSFLPGQTYTEAF
TRBV28	TRBJ1-5	once	ASSPGQGNQPQH
TRBV15	TRBJ2-5	-	ATSRPLAGAMETQY
TRBV10-2	TRBJ2-5	-	ASSGGRGETQY
TRBV28	TRBJ1-4	-	ASGQNYEKLF
TRBV18	TRBJ2-7	-	ASSPPLEAHEQY
TRBV4-3	TRBJ1-5	-	ASSQDGGDNQPQH
TRBV30	TRBJ2-7	-	AWSAGQGAYEQY